This T cell receptor beta chain was documented in a study of OX40 agonist ivuxolimab in advanced cancers. With regard to the full study: Ivuxolimab was a fully human IgG2 agonistic monoclonal antibody targeting the costimulatory receptor OX40 (CD134). Intravenous ivuxolimab was administered to patients every 2 weeks at six dose levels: 0.01, 0.1, 0.3, 1.5, 3 and 10 mg/kg. Of the roughly 52 dose-escalation patients, hepatocellular carcinoma was present in approximately 20, melanoma in around 15, renal cell carcinoma in 9 and head and neck cancer in 9. A male proportion of roughly 80% and a mean age of approximately 58 years, ranging from 23 to 79, were recorded for the dose-escalation cohort. Prior anti-PD-1, anti-PD-L1 or anti-CTLA-4 therapy was permitted, and 40% to 50% of dose-escalation patients had received checkpoint inhibitors. Partial responses occurred in three dose-escalation patients: two with cutaneous melanoma and one with hepatocellular carcinoma. Peripheral TCRbeta sequencing was intended to test whether TCR sequence diversity was altered and clonal T-cell expansion was caused by ivuxolimab. The paper describes the monotherapy dose-escalation part (N of about 57 patients) of the phase I trial of ivuxolimab. What the authors observed across the whole study: Low levels of normalized T-cell clonal expansion were also seen in some patients who did not respond. The antigen specificity of the clonally expanded peripheral T cells was not determined. At doses of 0.1 to 3.0 mg/kg, clonal expansion of both CD4+ and CD8+ blood T cells was observed from baseline to week 6. After ivuxolimab, CD8+ T cells had more expanded clones than CD4+ T cells on average. In the 0.1-3.0 mg/kg groups, partial responders had among the lowest normalized peripheral clonal expansion, particularly in CD8+ T cells.

For sequencing of the TCRbeta CDR3 region, genomic DNA was extracted from the sorted cells. The immunoSEQ Assay was used for sequencing of TCRbeta CDR3 regions. Imported from immuneACCESS, the table was reduced by TCRdb to in-frame sequences with V and J called. These copies leave out some clones; in studies compared against another copy, an unresolved V gene accounts for under half, and the cause of the remainder is not known. For this sample the table gives tens of thousands of clones, of which about 86% were detected only once. The ten biggest clones cover roughly 1.8% of the sample. This clone appeared a few times. The antigen it recognizes is unknown. No much larger clonotype is one base removed from it; base qualities were not supplied. The trial excluded patients who had a history of autoimmune disease or were on systemic immunosuppression. Peripheral blood for TCR sequencing was collected from all dose cohorts at baseline, on cycle 4 day 1, and on cycle 7 day 1. The samples were taken from a phase I, first-in-human, multicenter, open-label dose-escalation trial of ivuxolimab. The trial enrolled adults with locally advanced or metastatic head and neck squamous cell, hepatocellular, melanoma or renal cell carcinoma. CD4+ and CD8+ T cells were sorted separately from peripheral blood before TCR sequencing.

The TCR originated in an adult with an advanced solid tumor such as melanoma, head and neck, liver or kidney cancer. The material sequenced was CD4+ or CD8+ T cells sorted from blood, taken in a trial of the OX40 agonist ivuxolimab.

The CDR3 is CASSLGRQGMNTEAFF. The nucleotides read TGTGCCAGCAGTTTAGGGAGACAGGGTATGAACACTGAAGCTTTCTTT. The receptor chain draws on TRBV28 and TRBJ1-1; TRBD1 fits 7 bases in the junction. In the germline V gene, CDR1 corresponds to MDHEN and CDR2 to SYDVKM. Here V drops 2 bases and J drops 0 bases, and the junction holds 6 bases not matched to any gene. The CDR3, from cysteine to phenylalanine, totals 16 residues. The CDR3 DNA has 48 bases and is translated from base 1.